This entry describes one T cell receptor (beta chain). What it binds is unknown. The sample is drawn from a study of shared clonotypes between healthy human individuals. Study in general: Two women and a few men aged 18 to 49 made up the donors.

Positive CCR7 selection of CD45RO-negative cells yielded the naive CD8 cells, and terminally differentiated effector memory CD45RA+ cells were excluded. Adult Caucasians living in Nashville, Tennessee made up all of the donors. The CDR3 has 13 residues. Germline V lookup: CDR1 SQVTM, CDR2 ANQGSEA. Trimming took 4 bases from V and 3 from J, leaving 10 bases between them. The table came from immunoSEQ multiplex PCR; TCRdb's copy has only in-frame clones and leaves some out. The sample holds fewer than 1 million clones, 96% seen once. Study results and limitations: All-four-donor shared clonotypes had higher generation probabilities than non-shared clonotypes did.

This receptor was taken from a man aged 25-45 years in good health. The chain combines TRBV29-1 with TRBJ1-3, with D possibly being TRBD1 (5 bases). The sample taken for sequencing was naive CD8+ T cells sorted from blood. The CDR3 DNA reads as TGCAGCGTTGGTCAGGGCGATGGAAACACCATATATTTT. Translated, it gives CSVGQGDGNTIYF.